This T cell receptor (beta chain) was captured by sequencing in a study of shared clonotypes between healthy human individuals. Germline CDR1 MNHEY, CDR2 SVGAGI. The CDR3 loop spans 14 amino acids. Study outcomes and limitations: Some naive CD4 clonotypes, around 4.9%, turned up in common across several donors.

Regarding this clone: The target antigen is unknown.

Using immunoSEQ multiplex PCR, the repertoire was profiled, and TCRdb retains in-frame clones only, with some absent. Found here are more than 2,000,000 clones, over 85% of them singletons; the top ten hold approximately 0.4%. Sequenced input: naive CD4+ T cells from PBMCs. Subset denoted: CD45RA+ positively selected. V usage is TRBV6-5 and J usage is TRBJ2-5; maybe TRBD1 (5 bases). Judging by the DNA end, TRBJ2-7 fits better; the J call may be wrong. This sequence was found in a man between 18 and 35 years old in good health. Some clones in this sample may be carry-over from other donors' samples. The CDR3 region is CASQTGADTYEQYF. CDR3 in DNA: TGTGCCAGCCAAACTGGGGCGGATACCTACGAGCAGTACTTC.